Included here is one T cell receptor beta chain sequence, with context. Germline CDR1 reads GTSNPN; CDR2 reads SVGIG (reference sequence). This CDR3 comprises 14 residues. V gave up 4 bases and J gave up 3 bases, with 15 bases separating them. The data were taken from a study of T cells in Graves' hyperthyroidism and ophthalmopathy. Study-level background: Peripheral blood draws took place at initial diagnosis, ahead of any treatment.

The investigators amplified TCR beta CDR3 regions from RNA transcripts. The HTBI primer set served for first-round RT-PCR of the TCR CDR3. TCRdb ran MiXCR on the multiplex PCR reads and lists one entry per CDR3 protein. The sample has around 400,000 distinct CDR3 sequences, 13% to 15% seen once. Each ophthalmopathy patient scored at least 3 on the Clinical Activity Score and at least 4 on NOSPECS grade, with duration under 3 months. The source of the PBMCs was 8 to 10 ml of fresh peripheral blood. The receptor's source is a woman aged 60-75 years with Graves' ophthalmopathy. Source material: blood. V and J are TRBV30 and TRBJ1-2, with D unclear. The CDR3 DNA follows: TGTGCCTGGAATCCGCCAGGTGGTTACTATGGCTACACCTTC. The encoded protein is CAWNPPGGYYGYTF.